This TCR beta chain is drawn from a study of pediatric ulcerative colitis. On the study more broadly: Most patients had pancolitis, and two had left-sided colitis.

General study findings and limits: Blood-derived T cells may be present in rectal pinch biopsies.

The count of this clone is one. Its antigen is not identified. This CDR3 has 13 amino acids. The V end was cut by 0 bases, the J end by 3 bases, with 5 bases between. Germline lookup yields CDR1 MRHNA and CDR2 SNTAGT. The assay was run at survey level. TCRdb's copy holds only in-frame clones and misses some; the assay was immunoSEQ multiplex PCR. The sample contains about 35,000 clones, about 81% of which appear only once. Rectal tissue came from one to two pinch biopsies taken at colonoscopy. The specimen sequenced was gut tissue. This clonotype originated in a boy younger than 18 with mild ulcerative colitis. V gene TRBV6-4 combines with J gene TRBJ1-1, with no clear D. The CDR3 bases are TGTGCCAGCAGTGACTCCGGGCACACTGAAGCTTTCTTT. This encodes CASSDSGHTEAFF.